The text below deals with one T cell receptor beta chain. These data originate in a study of shared clonotypes between healthy human individuals. Clones were read by immunoSEQ multiplex PCR, and TCRdb kept only the in-frame ones, dropping some. The top ten hold about 0.36% of the sample, which has 2 million to 2.5 million clones, 92% seen once. The receptor was derived from a man aged 18 to 30 in good health. Some clones in this sample may be carry-over from other donors' samples. The sample was naive CD4+ T cells from PBMCs. Indicated subset: CD45RA+ positively selected.

The CDR3, as DNA: TGTGCCAGCAGTCCCGACCCTCCGGGGGGGGAGCAGTACTTC. Translated: CASSPDPPGGEQYF. The chain has TRBV2 and TRBJ2-7, with 8 bases matching TRBD2. The CDR3 loop spans 14 amino acids. Looked up from germline, CDR1 is SNHLY and CDR2 is FYNNEI. J lost 7 bases, V lost 5 bases, and 10 bases had no gene match. The whole variable domain, filled in from reference TRBV2 and TRBJ2-7, reads EPEVTQTPSHQVTQMGQEVILRCVPISNHLYFYWYRQILGQKVEFLVSFYNNEISEKSEIFDDQFSVERPDGSNFTLKIRSTKLEDSAMYFCASSPDPPGGEQYFGPGTRLTVT.